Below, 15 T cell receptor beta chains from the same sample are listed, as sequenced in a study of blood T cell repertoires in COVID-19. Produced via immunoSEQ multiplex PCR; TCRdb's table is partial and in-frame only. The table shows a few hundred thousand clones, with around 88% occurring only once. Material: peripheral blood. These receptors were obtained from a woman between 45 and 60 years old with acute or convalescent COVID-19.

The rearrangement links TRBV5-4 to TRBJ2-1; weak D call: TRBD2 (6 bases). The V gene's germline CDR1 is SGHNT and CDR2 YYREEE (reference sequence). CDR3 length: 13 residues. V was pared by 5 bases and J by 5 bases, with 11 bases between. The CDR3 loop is CASRPASDNEQFF. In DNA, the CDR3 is TGTGCCAGCAGGCCTGCTAGCGACAATGAGCAGTTCTTC.

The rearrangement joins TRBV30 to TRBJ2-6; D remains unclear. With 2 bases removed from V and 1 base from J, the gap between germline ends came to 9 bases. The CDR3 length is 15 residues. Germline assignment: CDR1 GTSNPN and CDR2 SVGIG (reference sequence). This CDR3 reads CAWSRSRSGANVLTF. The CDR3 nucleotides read TGTGCCTGGAGTAGATCGAGGTCTGGGGCCAACGTCCTGACTTTC.

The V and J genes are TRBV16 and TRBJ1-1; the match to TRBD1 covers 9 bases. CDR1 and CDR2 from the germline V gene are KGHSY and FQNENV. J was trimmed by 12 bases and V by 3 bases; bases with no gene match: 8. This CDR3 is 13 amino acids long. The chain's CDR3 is CASSQLTGGGSFF. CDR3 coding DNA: TGTGCCAGCAGCCAGCTAACAGGGGGCGGCTCTTTCTTT.

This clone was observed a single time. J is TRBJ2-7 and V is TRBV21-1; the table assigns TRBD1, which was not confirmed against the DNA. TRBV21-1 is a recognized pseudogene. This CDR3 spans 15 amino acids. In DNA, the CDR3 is TGTGCCAGCAGCAAAGCGGGACAGGGTTCCTACGAGCAGTACTTC. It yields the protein CASSKAGQGSYEQYF.

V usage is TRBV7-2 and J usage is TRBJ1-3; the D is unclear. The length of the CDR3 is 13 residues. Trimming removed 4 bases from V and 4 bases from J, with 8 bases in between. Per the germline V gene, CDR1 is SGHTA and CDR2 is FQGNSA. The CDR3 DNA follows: TGTGCCAGCAGCTCCGGTTCGGGAAACACCATATATTTT. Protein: CASSSGSGNTIYF.

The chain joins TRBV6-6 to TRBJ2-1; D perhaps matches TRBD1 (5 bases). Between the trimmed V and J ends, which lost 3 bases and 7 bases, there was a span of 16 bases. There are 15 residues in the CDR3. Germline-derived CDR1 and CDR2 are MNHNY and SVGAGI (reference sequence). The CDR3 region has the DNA TGTGCCAGCAGTTATTATCTAGGGGTTAGGAATGAGCAGTTCTTC. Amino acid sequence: CASSYYLGVRNEQFF.

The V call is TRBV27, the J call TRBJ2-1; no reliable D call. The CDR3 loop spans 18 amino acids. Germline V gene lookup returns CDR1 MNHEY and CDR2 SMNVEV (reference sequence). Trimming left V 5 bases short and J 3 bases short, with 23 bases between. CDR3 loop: CASSPNWLARDIYNEQFF. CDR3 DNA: TGTGCCAGCAGTCCCAACTGGCTGGCCCGCGACATCTACAATGAGCAGTTCTTC.

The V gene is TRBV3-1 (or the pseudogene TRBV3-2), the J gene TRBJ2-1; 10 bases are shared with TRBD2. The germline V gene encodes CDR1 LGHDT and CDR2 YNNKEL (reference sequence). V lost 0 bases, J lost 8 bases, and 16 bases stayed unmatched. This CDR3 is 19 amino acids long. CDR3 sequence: CASSQDLLVEAGGRYEQFF. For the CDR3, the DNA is TGTGCCAGCAGCCAAGATTTGCTGGTCGAAGCGGGGGGGCGGTATGAGCAGTTCTTC.

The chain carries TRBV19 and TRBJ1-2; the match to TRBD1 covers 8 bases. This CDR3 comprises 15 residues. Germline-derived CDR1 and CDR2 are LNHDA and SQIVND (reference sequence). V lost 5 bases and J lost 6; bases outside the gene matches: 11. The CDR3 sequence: CASSAPQGDYDGYTF. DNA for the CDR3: TGTGCCAGTAGTGCCCCACAGGGGGACTATGATGGCTACACCTTC.

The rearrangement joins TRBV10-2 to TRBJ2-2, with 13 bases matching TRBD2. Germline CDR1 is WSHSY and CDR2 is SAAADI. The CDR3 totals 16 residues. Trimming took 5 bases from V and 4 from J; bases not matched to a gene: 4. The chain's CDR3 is CASSTSGGAGTGELFF. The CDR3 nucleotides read TGCGCCAGCAGTACTAGCGGGGGGGCCGGCACCGGGGAGCTGTTTTTT.

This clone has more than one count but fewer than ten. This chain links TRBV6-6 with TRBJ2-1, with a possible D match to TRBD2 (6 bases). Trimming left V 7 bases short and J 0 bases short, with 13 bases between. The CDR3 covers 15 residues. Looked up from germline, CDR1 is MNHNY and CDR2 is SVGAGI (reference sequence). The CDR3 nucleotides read TGTGCCAGCATTCCCGGGACTCCCTCCTACAATGAGCAGTTCTTC. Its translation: CASIPGTPSYNEQFF.

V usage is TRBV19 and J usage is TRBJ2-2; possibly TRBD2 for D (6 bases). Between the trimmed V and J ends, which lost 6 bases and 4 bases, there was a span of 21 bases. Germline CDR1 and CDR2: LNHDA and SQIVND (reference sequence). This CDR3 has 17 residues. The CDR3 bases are TGTGCCAGTAGAAATTCGCCCGGGACTTCGAGCACCGGGGAGCTGTTTTTT. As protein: CASRNSPGTSSTGELFF.

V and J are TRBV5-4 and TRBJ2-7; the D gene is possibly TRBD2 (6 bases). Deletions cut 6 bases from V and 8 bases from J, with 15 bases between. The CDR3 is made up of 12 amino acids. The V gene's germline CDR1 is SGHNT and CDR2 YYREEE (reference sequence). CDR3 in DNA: TGTGCCAGCACCGTCTCGGGAGCTCAGCAGTACTTC. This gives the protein CASTVSGAQQYF.

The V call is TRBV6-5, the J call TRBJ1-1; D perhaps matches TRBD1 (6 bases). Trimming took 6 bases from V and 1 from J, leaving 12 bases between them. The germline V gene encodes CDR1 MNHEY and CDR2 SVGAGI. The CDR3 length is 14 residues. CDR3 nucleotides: TGTGCCAGCAGAAGTGAGGGGGAGAACACTGAAGCTTTCTTT. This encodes CASRSEGENTEAFF.

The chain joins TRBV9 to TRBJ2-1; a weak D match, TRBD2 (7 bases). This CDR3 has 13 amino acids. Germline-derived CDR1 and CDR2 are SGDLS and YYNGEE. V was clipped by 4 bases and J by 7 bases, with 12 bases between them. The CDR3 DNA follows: TGTGCCAGCAGCACAGGGAGGGCGAATGAGCAGTTCTTC. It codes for CASSTGRANEQFF.